A single sample gave rise to the 17 T cell receptor beta chains below, sequenced in a study of blood T cell repertoires in COVID-19. Assay: immunoSEQ multiplex PCR; the TCRdb copy retains only in-frame clones and omits some. The sample lists about 69,000 clones, nearly 80% occurring once. The specimen sequenced was peripheral blood. Source of these receptors: a human donor in a cohort sampled during active COVID-19.

This sequence joins TRBV2 and TRBJ1-5; 8 nucleotides align to TRBD1. CDR1 and CDR2 from the germline V gene are SNHLY and FYNNEI. The CDR3 extends over 15 amino acids. V shed 1 base and J 2 bases; nucleotides not matched to a gene: 1. The CDR3 coding sequence is TGTGCCAGCAGTGAAGAACAGGGGGGCAATCAGCCCCAGCATTTT. It codes for CASSEEQGGNQPQHF.

This clone was counted a few times. V is TRBV28 and J is TRBJ1-6; D uncertain. The CDR3 covers 13 residues. Germline V gene lookup returns CDR1 MDHEN and CDR2 SYDVKM. V was shortened by 8 bases and J by 0 bases, with 5 bases between the two germline ends. The DNA of the CDR3 is TGTGCCAGCGTCAGCTCCTATAATTCACCCCTCCACTTT. It encodes CASVSSYNSPLHF.

This sequence joins TRBV29-1 and TRBJ1-4; 9 bases align to TRBD1. The CDR3 consists of 15 residues. Per the germline V gene, CDR1 is SQVTM and CDR2 is ANQGSEA. V lost 4 bases, J lost 11 bases, and 14 bases stayed unmatched. The CDR3 DNA reads TGCAGCGTTGTTTCCCCTGGACAGGGGAGTGAGAAACTGTTTTTT. This sequence encodes CSVVSPGQGSEKLFF. Variable domain in full (rest from reference TRBV29-1 and TRBJ1-4): SAVISQKPSRDICQRGTSLTIQCQVDSQVTMMFWYRQQPGQSLTLIATANQGSEATYESGFVIDKFPISRPNLTFSTLTVSNMSPEDSSIYLCSVVSPGQGSEKLFFGSGTQLSVL.

CDR3: CASSSDSTGPAGYTF. The CDR3 coding sequence is TGTGCCAGCAGCTCCGACTCGACAGGGCCGGCTGGCTACACCTTC. This chain links TRBV7-9 with TRBJ1-2, with 7 bases lining up with TRBD1. V trimming: 4 bases; J trimming: 7 bases; junction bases outside the gene matches: 12. Germline CDR1 is SEHNR and CDR2 is FQNEAQ (reference sequence). CDR3 length equals 15 residues.

This clone was seen more than once but under ten times. The genes are TRBV5-1 and TRBJ2-5, with 7 bases lining up with TRBD2. CDR1 and CDR2 from the germline V gene are SGHRS and YFSETQ. The CDR3 contains 15 residues. Trimming at V came to 4 bases and at J to 4 bases, leaving 10 bases not matched to a gene. CDR3 nucleotide sequence: TGCGCCAGCAGCCCGAGCGGGACTCCCATAGAGACCCAGTACTTC. The encoded protein is CASSPSGTPIETQYF.

This chain connects TRBV6-1 to TRBJ1-1; no clear D. Between the trimmed V and J ends, which lost 1 base and 0 bases, there was a span of 15 bases. CDR1 is MNHNS, CDR2 SASEGT, per germline. The CDR3 consists of 17 residues. The CDR3 nucleotides read TGTGCCAGCAGTGAAGGGGCCGGAACTTGGATGAACACTGAAGCTTTCTTT. Translated: CASSEGAGTWMNTEAFF.

The genes are TRBV19 and TRBJ2-7; 8 bases align to TRBD1. With V trimmed by 5 bases and J by 2 bases, 2 bases remained unmatched. The germline CDR1 and CDR2 sequences are LNHDA and SQIVND (reference sequence). The CDR3 has 13 residues. This CDR3 is CASSPTGAYEQYF. The CDR3 DNA follows: TGTGCCAGTAGTCCGACAGGGGCCTACGAGCAGTACTTC.

This clone was observed a handful of times. The V gene is TRBV29-1, the J gene TRBJ2-3, with 10 bases identical to TRBD2. Trimming cost V 3 bases and J 5 bases; bases outside gene matches: 8. This CDR3 has 15 amino acids. Per germline, CDR1 SQVTM and CDR2 ANQGSEA. CDR3 nucleotides: TGCAGCGTTGAGGGCGCTAGCGGGAGAGGAGATACGCAGTATTTT. Its translation is CSVEGASGRGDTQYF.

This clone came up once. The chain recombines TRBV5-4 with TRBJ2-7; D call uncertain. The ends were cut back, 0 bases at V and 1 base at J, with 8 bases in the middle. CDR3 size: 14 residues. CDR1 SGHNT and CDR2 YYREEE come from the germline V gene (reference sequence). The DNA of the CDR3 is TGTGCCAGCAGCTTGGGGCAGATTTCCTACGAGCAGTACTTC. This encodes CASSLGQISYEQYF.

The V gene is TRBV7-2, the J gene TRBJ2-5, with 7 bases fitting TRBD2. Losses at the gene ends were 5 bases for V and 5 bases for J; bases not matched to a gene: 8. The CDR3 length is 14 residues. Per germline, CDR1 SGHTA and CDR2 FQGNSA. CDR3 DNA: TGTGCCAGCAGCCTTCCGGGGGGTGGGGAGACCCAGTACTTC. Translating gives CASSLPGGGETQYF.

This sequence joins TRBV19 and TRBJ2-1; tentatively, D is TRBD1 (5 bases). Germline V gene lookup returns CDR1 LNHDA and CDR2 SQIVND (reference sequence). This CDR3 is built from 13 residues. V lost 4 bases and J 7 bases, leaving 11 bases between the germline ends. This chain's CDR3 is CASSRGPSNEQFF. CDR3 DNA sequence: TGTGCCAGTAGTAGGGGCCCGAGTAATGAGCAGTTCTTC.

This clone occurred a few times. The chain is built from TRBV7-9 and TRBJ2-2; 9 bases are a match to TRBD2. The CDR3 length is 16 residues. With 5 bases clipped from V and 1 base from J, the junction kept 5 bases outside the gene matches. Germline CDR1 SEHNR, CDR2 FQNEAQ (reference sequence). CDR3 coding DNA: TGTGCCAGCAGCCCGACTAGCGGTCAGAACACCGGGGAGCTGTTTTTT. Translating gives CASSPTSGQNTGELFF.

The rearrangement joins TRBV4-2 to TRBJ2-7; a weak D match, TRBD2 (5 bases). V lost 0 bases and J 1 base, leaving 7 bases between the germline ends. In germline, CDR1 is LGHNA, CDR2 YNFKEQ. This CDR3 spans 14 amino acids. This CDR3 is CASSQEAASYEQYF. The CDR3 DNA reads TGTGCCAGCAGCCAAGAAGCGGCTTCCTACGAGCAGTACTTC.

The V and J genes are TRBV6-4 and TRBJ2-1; 11 nucleotides agree with TRBD2. V shed 4 bases, J shed 8 bases, and the junction held 7 bases outside the gene matches. CDR1 is MRHNA, CDR2 SNTAGT, per germline. CDR3 length: 15 amino acids. CDR3 bases: TGTGCCAGCAGTGGCACTAGCGGGAGAGGTGATGAGCAGTTCTTC. Translating gives CASSGTSGRGDEQFF.

The chain has TRBV28 and TRBJ2-5; 7 bases fit TRBD1. Trimming at V came to 5 bases and at J to 0 bases, leaving 9 bases not matched to a gene. The CDR3 sequence is 16 residues long. Germline CDR1 reads MDHEN; CDR2 reads SYDVKM. CDR3 DNA sequence: TGTGCCAGCAGTAGCCGTAGGGGACAGCACCAAGAGACCCAGTACTTC. It specifies CASSSRRGQHQETQYF.

This chain joins TRBV28 and TRBJ2-7, with 9 positions matching TRBD1. CDR3 size: 12 residues. Germline CDR1 MDHEN, CDR2 SYDVKM. Unmatched junction bases numbered 9, after V lost 9 bases and J lost 9 bases. CDR3 in DNA: TGTGCCAGTGGGACAGGGTTGTCGGCGCAGTACTTC. Translation gives CASGTGLSAQYF.

The V gene is TRBV28, the J gene TRBJ1-3; D is undetermined. Trimming shortened V by 5 bases and J by 4 bases, and 15 bases separated the two germline ends. CDR3 length: 15 amino acids. In germline, CDR1 is MDHEN, CDR2 SYDVKM. The chain's CDR3 is CASSGFGDGGNTIYF. In nucleotides, the CDR3 is TGTGCCAGCAGTGGGTTCGGGGATGGAGGAAACACCATATATTTT.